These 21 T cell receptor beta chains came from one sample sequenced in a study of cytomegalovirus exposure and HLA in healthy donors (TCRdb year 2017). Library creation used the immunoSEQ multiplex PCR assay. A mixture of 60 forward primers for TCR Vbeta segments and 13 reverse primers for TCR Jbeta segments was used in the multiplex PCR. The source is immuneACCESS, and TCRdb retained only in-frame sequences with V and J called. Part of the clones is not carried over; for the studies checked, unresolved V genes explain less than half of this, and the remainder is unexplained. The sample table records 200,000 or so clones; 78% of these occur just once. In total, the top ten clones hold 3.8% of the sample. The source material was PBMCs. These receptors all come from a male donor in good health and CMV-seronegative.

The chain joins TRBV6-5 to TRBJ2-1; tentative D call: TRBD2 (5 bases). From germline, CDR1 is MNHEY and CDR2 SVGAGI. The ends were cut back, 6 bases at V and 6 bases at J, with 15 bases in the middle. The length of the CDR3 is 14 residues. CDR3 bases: TGTGCCAGCAGCGCTACCCGGGGTGCCAATGAGCAGTTCTTC. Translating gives CASSATRGANEQFF.

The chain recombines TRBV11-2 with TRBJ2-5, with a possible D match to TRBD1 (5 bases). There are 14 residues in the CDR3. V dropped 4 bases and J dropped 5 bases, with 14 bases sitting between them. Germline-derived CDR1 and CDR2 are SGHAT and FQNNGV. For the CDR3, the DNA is TGTGCCAGCAGCTCGACTGTAAAGGGGGAGACCCAGTACTTC. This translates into CASSSTVKGETQYF.

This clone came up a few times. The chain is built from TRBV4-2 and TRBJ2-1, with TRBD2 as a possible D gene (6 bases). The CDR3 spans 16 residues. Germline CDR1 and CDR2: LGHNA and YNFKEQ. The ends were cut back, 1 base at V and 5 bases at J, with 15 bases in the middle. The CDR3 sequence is CASSQGPLAHHNEQFF. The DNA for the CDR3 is TGTGCCAGCAGCCAAGGGCCTCTAGCGCACCACAATGAGCAGTTCTTC.

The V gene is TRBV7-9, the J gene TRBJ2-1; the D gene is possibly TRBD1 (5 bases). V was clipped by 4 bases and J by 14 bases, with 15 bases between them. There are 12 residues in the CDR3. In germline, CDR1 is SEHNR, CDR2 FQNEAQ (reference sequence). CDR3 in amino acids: CASSSRQSGEFF. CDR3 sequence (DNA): TGTGCCAGCAGCTCTCGACAGTCTGGAGAGTTCTTC. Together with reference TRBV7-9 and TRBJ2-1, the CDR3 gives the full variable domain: DTGVSQNPRHKITKRGQNVTFRCDPISEHNRLYWYRQTLGQGPEFLTYFQNEAQLEKSRLLSDRFSAERPKGSFSTLEIQRTEQGDSAMYLCASSSRQSGEFFGPGTRLTVL.

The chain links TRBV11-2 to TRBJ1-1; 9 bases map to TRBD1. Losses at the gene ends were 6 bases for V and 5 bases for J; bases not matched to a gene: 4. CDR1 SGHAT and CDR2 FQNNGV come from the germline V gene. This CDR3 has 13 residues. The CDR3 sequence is CASRGQGGTEAFF. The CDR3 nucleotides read TGTGCCAGCAGGGGACAGGGTGGGACTGAAGCTTTCTTT.

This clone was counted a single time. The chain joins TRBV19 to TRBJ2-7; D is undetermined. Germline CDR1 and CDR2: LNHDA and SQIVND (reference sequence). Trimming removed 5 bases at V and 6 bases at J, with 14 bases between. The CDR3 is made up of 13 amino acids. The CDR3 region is CASSAGPHLEQYF. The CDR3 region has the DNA TGTGCCAGTAGTGCAGGCCCCCACCTCGAGCAGTACTTC.

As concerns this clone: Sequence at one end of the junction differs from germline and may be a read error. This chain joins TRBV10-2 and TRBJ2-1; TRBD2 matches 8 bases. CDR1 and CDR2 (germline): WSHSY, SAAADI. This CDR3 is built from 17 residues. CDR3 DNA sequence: TGCGCCAGCGGTGAGACCTCCGGGACTAGGGGGAGAGGGGAGCAGTTCTTC. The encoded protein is CASGETSGTRGRGEQFF.

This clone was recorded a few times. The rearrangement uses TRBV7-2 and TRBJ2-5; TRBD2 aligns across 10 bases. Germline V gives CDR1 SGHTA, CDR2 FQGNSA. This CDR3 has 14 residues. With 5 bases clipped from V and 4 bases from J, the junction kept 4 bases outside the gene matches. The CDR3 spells CASSPRTSGETQYF. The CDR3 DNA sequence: TGTGCCAGCAGCCCACGGACTAGCGGAGAGACCCAGTACTTC.

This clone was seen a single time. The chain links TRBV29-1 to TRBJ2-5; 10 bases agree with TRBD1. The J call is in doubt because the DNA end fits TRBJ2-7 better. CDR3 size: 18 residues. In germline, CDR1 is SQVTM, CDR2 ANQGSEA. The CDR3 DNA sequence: TGCAGCGTTGAAGTCCGACACCCCGGGACAGGGGAGGCCCACGAGCAGTACTTC. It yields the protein CSVEVRHPGTGEAHEQYF.

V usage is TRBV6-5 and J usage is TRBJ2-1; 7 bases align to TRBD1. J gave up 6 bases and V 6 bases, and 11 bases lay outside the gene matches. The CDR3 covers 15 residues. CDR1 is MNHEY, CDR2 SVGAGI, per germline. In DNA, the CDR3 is TGTGCCAGCAGGTTCGACAGGGATATAACCAATGAGCAGTTCTTC. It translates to CASRFDRDITNEQFF.

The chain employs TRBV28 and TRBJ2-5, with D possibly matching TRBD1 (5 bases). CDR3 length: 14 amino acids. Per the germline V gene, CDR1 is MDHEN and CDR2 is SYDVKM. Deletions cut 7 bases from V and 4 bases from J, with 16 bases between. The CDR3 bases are TGTGCCAGCACCCCTCGACAGCGACGAGAGACCCAGTACTTC. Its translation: CASTPRQRRETQYF.

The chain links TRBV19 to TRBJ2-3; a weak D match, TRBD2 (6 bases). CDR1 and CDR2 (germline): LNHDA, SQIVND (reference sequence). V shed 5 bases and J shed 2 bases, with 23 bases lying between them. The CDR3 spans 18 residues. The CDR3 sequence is CASSSSPHGGFPTDTQYF. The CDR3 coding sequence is TGTGCCAGTAGTTCGAGCCCTCACGGGGGATTCCCCACAGATACGCAGTATTTT.

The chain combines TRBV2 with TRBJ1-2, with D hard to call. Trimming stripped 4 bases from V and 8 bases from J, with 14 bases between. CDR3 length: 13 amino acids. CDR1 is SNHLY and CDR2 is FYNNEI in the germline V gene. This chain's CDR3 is CASSASGRAGYTF. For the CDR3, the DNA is TGTGCCAGCAGTGCGTCCGGGAGGGCGGGCTACACCTTC.

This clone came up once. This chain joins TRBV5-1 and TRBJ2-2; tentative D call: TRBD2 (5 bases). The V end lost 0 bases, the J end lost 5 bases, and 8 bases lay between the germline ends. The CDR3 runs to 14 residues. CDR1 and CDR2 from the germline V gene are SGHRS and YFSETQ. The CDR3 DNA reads TGCGCCAGCAGCTTGGGGTGGGAGACCGGGGAGCTGTTTTTT. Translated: CASSLGWETGELFF.

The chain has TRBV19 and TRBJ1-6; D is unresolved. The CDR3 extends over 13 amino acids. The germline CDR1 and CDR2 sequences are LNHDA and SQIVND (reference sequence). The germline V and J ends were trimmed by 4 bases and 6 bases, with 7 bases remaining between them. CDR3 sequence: CASSSFLNSPLHF. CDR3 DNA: TGTGCCAGTAGTAGTTTCCTTAATTCACCCCTCCACTTT. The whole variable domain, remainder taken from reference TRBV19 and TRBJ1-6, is DGGITQSPKYLFRKEGQNVTLSCEQNLNHDAMYWYRQDPGQGLRLIYYSQIVNDFQKGDIAEGYSVSREKKESFPLTVTSAQKNPTAFYLCASSSFLNSPLHFGNGTRLTVT.

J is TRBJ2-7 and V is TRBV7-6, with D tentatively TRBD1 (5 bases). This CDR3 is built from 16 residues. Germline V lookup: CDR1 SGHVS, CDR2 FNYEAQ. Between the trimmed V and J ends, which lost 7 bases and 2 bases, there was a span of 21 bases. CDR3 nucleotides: TGTGCCAGCACCGTTGACCCCAAGGACACAACCTACGAGCAGTACTTC. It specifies CASTVDPKDTTYEQYF.

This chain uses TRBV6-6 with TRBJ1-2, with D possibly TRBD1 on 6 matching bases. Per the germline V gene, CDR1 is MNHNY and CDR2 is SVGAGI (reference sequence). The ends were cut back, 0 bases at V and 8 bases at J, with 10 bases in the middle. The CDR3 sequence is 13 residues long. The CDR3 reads CASSYSGAGGYTF. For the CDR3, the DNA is TGTGCCAGCAGTTACTCGGGGGCAGGAGGCTACACCTTC.

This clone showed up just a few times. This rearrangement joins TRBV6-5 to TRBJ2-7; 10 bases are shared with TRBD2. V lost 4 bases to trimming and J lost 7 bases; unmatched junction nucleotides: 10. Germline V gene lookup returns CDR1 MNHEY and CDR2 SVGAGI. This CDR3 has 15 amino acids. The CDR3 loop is CASSSPRLAGVEQYF. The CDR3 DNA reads TGTGCCAGCAGTTCCCCTAGGCTAGCGGGAGTTGAGCAGTACTTC.

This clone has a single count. The CDR3 DNA follows: TGCGCCAGCAGCCCCCGGGACAGGGCGCTTGTAGCAGCAGGAAACACCATATATTTT. The encoded protein is CASSPRDRALVAAGNTIYF. This chain connects TRBV5-1 to TRBJ1-3; 9 nucleotides align to TRBD1. With 4 bases clipped from V and 4 bases from J, the junction kept 18 bases outside the gene matches. Germline-derived CDR1 and CDR2 are SGHRS and YFSETQ. The CDR3 is made up of 19 amino acids.

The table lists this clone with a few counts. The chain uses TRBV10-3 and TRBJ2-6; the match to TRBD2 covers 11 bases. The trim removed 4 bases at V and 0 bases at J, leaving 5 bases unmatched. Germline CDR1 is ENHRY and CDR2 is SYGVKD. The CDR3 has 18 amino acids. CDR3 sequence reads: CAISGGLAGFSGANVLTF. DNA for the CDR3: TGTGCCATCAGTGGAGGACTAGCGGGTTTCTCTGGGGCCAACGTCCTGACTTTC.

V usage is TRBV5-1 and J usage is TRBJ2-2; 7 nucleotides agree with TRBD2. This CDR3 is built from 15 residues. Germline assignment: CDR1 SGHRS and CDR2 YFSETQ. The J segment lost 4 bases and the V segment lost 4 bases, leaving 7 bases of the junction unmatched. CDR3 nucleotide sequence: TGCGCCAGCAGCCACGGACTAGAAGGCACCGGGGAGCTGTTTTTT. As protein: CASSHGLEGTGELFF.